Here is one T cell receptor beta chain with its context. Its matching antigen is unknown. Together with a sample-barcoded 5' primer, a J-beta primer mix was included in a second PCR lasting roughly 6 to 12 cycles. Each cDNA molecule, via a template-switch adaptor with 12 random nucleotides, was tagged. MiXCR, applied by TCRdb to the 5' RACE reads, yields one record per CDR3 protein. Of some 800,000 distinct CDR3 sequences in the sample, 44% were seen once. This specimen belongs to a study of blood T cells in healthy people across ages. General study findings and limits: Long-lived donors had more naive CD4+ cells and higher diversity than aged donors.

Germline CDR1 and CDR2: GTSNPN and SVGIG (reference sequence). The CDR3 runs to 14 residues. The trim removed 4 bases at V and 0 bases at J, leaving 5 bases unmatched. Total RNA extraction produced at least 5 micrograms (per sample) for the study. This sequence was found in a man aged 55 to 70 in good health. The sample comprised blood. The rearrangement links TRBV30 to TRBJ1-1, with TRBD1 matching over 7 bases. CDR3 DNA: TGTGCCTGGACTGTGACAGGGTTGAACACTGAAGCTTTCTTT. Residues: CAWTVTGLNTEAFF.